The clone carrying this T cell receptor beta chain was counted only a few times. The data stem from a study of blood T cell repertoires in COVID-19. Germline V gives CDR1 SGHNT, CDR2 YYREEE (reference sequence). V gave up 4 bases and J gave up 8 bases; unmatched junction bases: 7. The CDR3 has 14 amino acids. Sequencing was performed with immunoSEQ multiplex PCR; in TCRdb, only in-frame clones are kept and a portion is missing. The table has just over 150,000 clones, 80% seen once. The source is a man in his sixties with acute or convalescent COVID-19. This sequence joins TRBV5-4 and TRBJ2-4, with 9 bases aligning to TRBD1. Sequenced input: peripheral blood. As DNA, the CDR3 is TGTGCCAGCAGCCACCGAGACAGGGGGGACATTCAGTACTTC. It encodes CASSHRDRGDIQYF.